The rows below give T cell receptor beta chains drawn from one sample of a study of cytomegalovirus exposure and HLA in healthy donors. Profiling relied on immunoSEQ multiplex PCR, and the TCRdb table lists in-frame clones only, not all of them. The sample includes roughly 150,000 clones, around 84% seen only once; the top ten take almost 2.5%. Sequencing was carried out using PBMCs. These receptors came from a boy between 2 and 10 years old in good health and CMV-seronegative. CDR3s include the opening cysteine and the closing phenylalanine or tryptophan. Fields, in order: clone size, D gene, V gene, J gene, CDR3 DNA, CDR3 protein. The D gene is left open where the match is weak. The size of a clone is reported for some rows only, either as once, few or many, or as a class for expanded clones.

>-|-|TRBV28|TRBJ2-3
TGTGCCAGCAATCACATCCCACGGTGGGAGGCCGGGCCGAGGCAGTATTTT
CASNHIPRWEAGPRQYF
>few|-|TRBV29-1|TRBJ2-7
TGCAGCGTTCTGAGGGCCGGAGAGCAGTACTTC
CSVLRAGEQYF
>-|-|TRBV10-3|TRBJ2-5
TGTGCCATCAGTGAAAGACAGGACATCCAAGAGACCCAGTACTTC
CAISERQDIQETQYF
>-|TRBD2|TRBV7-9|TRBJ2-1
TGTGCCAGCAGCTTAAGTAGCGGGGGTTACAATGAGCAGTTCTTC
CASSLSSGGYNEQFF
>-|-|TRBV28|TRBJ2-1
TGTGCCGCGTCAGGGGACCTGGGATTGGATGAGCAGTTCTTC
CAASGDLGLDEQFF
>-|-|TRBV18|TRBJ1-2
TGTGCCAGCTCACCATCTACGTATGGCTACACCTTC
CASSPSTYGYTF
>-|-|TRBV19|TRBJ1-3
TGTGCCAGTAGTAGTGGGAGCTCTGGAAACACCATATATTTT
CASSSGSSGNTIYF
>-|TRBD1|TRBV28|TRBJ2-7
TGTGCCAGTGAACCGGGACAGGGCTGCGAGCAGTACTTC
CASEPGQGCEQYF
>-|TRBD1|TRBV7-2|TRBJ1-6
TGTGCCAGCAGCTTCCTGGGCAGGGGGAATTCACCCCTCCACTTT
CASSFLGRGNSPLHF
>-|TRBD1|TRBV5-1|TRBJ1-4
TGCGCCAGCAGGGCTAGGACAGGGGGAGGCGAAAAACTGTTTTTT
CASRARTGGGEKLFF
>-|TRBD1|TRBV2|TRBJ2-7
TGTGCCAGCGGGGGGATGGGACAGGTGGCGACCTACGAGCAGTACTTC
CASGGMGQVATYEQYF
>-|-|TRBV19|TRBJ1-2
TGTGCCAGTAGCCCAGGGGCTAACTATGGCTACACCTTC
CASSPGANYGYTF